A single sample is the source of the 22 T cell receptor beta chains below, sequenced in a study of shared clonotypes between healthy human individuals. Only CD45RO-negative cells positively selected for CCR7 counted as naive CD8 cells, so terminally differentiated effector memory CD45RA+ cells were excluded. Measured with immunoSEQ multiplex PCR; TCRdb has only the in-frame clones, and not every one. The table records fewer than 1 million clones, 95% to 97% of them present only once. The specimen sequenced was naive CD8+ T cells sorted from blood. The receptors were sampled from a man aged 25 to 40 in good health.

The V call is TRBV5-6, the J call TRBJ2-1; D is unresolved. V lost 0 bases to trimming and J lost 5 bases, with 6 bases between them. This CDR3 has 13 residues. Germline V gene lookup returns CDR1 SGHDT and CDR2 YYEEEE. The CDR3 DNA sequence: TGTGCCAGCAGCTTGGCGTCGCACAATGAGCAGTTCTTC. Amino acid sequence: CASSLASHNEQFF. Supplemented by reference TRBV5-6 and TRBJ2-1, the full variable domain reads DAGVTQSPTHLIKTRGQQVTLRCSPKSGHDTVSWYQQALGQGPQFIFQYYEEEERQRGNFPDRFSGHQFPNYSSELNVNALLLGDSALYLCASSLASHNEQFFGPGTRLTVL.

The chain combines TRBV11-3 with TRBJ2-3; D is unresolved. The CDR3 is made up of 13 amino acids. Germline-derived CDR1 and CDR2 are SGHNT and YENEEA. V lost 4 bases, J lost 1 base, and 6 bases lay in between. The CDR3 coding sequence is TGTGCCAGCAGCTACGAAGGCACAGATACGCAGTATTTT. Translated, it gives CASSYEGTDTQYF.

For the CDR3, the DNA is TGTGCCAGCCAGTCGGATCCGGGCTCCTACGAGCAGTACTTC. Translating gives CASQSDPGSYEQYF. The rearrangement uses TRBV7-6 and TRBJ2-7; D is unresolved. Germline CDR1 SGHVS, CDR2 FNYEAQ. Trimming took 8 bases from V and 0 from J, leaving 14 bases between them. This CDR3 has 14 amino acids. The full variable domain, its missing parts supplied by reference TRBV7-6 and TRBJ2-7, is GAGVSQSPRYKVTKRGQDVALRCDPISGHVSLYWYRQALGQGPEFLTYFNYEAQQDKSGLPNDRFSAERPEGSISTLTIQRTEQRDSAMYRCASQSDPGSYEQYFGPGTRLTVT.

The genes are TRBV10-3 and TRBJ2-7, with D possibly being TRBD1 (6 bases). CDR3 length: 15 residues. The germline V and J ends were trimmed by 2 bases and 2 bases, with 13 bases remaining between them. From germline, CDR1 is ENHRY and CDR2 SYGVKD. CDR3 in amino acids: CAISEPRQVTYEQYF. CDR3 nucleotide sequence: TGTGCCATCAGTGAGCCGAGACAGGTGACCTACGAGCAGTACTTC.

The chain combines TRBV9 with TRBJ2-1, with 8 bases lining up with TRBD2. This CDR3 has 18 residues. Looked up from germline, CDR1 is SGDLS and CDR2 is YYNGEE. Losses at the gene ends were 3 bases for V and 3 bases for J; bases not matched to a gene: 14. CDR3 DNA: TGTGCCAGCAGCGCCGCAGTAGGAGCGGGAGTATTCTACAATGAGCAGTTCTTC. It translates to CASSAAVGAGVFYNEQFF.

V and J are TRBV7-9 and TRBJ1-4; no definite D call. With 5 bases removed from V and 3 bases from J, the gap between germline ends came to 13 bases. This CDR3 has 15 amino acids. Germline V gene lookup returns CDR1 SEHNR and CDR2 FQNEAQ (reference sequence). The CDR3: CASSPIVGANEKLFF. In nucleotides, the CDR3 is TGTGCCAGCAGCCCTATCGTCGGGGCTAATGAAAAACTGTTTTTT.

The chain couples TRBV14 to TRBJ1-2; 9 nucleotides line up with TRBD1. The trim removed 6 bases at V and 2 bases at J, leaving 4 bases unmatched. Germline V gene lookup returns CDR1 SGHDN and CDR2 FVKESK. The CDR3 has 14 amino acids. The CDR3 protein is CASSGGQGNYGYTF. As DNA, the CDR3 is TGTGCCAGCAGTGGGGGACAGGGAAACTATGGCTACACCTTC.

The chain couples TRBV29-1 to TRBJ1-4; D gene uncertain. The V gene's germline CDR1 is SQVTM and CDR2 ANQGSEA. Trimming stripped 5 bases from V and 6 bases from J, with 7 bases between. The CDR3 has 11 amino acids. CDR3 sequence (DNA): TGCAGCGTTCGGTGGTATGAAAAACTGTTTTTT. Translation gives CSVRWYEKLFF.

This clone appeared once. The CDR3 protein is CASTSPLRDTQYF. The CDR3, as DNA: TGTGCCAGCACCTCCCCTCTTCGGGATACGCAGTATTTT. The V call is TRBV7-9, the J call TRBJ2-3; D is undetermined. With 7 bases removed from V and 6 bases from J, the gap between germline ends came to 14 bases. This CDR3 has 13 amino acids. Germline V gene lookup returns CDR1 SEHNR and CDR2 FQNEAQ (reference sequence). Variable domain in full (rest from reference TRBV7-9 and TRBJ2-3): DTGVSQNPRHKITKRGQNVTFRCDPISEHNRLYWYRQTLGQGPEFLTYFQNEAQLEKSRLLSDRFSAERPKGSFSTLEIQRTEQGDSAMYLCASTSPLRDTQYFGPGTRLTVL.

The genes are TRBV6-5 and TRBJ1-5; D is unresolved. V was pared by 2 bases and J by 0 bases, with 11 bases between. Germline CDR1 reads MNHEY; CDR2 reads SVGAGI. The CDR3 totals 16 residues. CDR3: CASSYGNPASNQPQHF. As DNA, the CDR3 is TGTGCCAGCAGTTACGGCAACCCAGCTAGCAATCAGCCCCAGCATTTT.

The chain couples TRBV9 to TRBJ1-3, with a tentative D call TRBD1 (5 bases). Germline loops: CDR1 SGDLS, CDR2 YYNGEE. V lost 4 bases to trimming and J lost 7 bases, with 15 bases between them. CDR3 length: 14 residues. The CDR3 is CASSSREGWNTIYF. CDR3 DNA: TGTGCCAGCAGCTCCCGGGAGGGGTGGAACACCATATATTTT.

This chain uses TRBV29-1 with TRBJ2-1; 11 bases align to TRBD2. V was clipped by 1 base and J by 1 base; unmatched bases: 6. Germline V gene data show CDR1 as SQVTM and CDR2 as ANQGSEA. The CDR3 is 17 amino acids. CDR3: CSVEGLAGGRSYNEQFF. CDR3 DNA: TGCAGCGTTGAAGGCCTAGCGGGAGGCCGTTCCTACAATGAGCAGTTCTTC.

The chain carries TRBV2 and TRBJ1-2; D is perhaps TRBD1 (6 bases). The CDR3 extends over 13 amino acids. CDR1 and CDR2 from the germline V gene are SNHLY and FYNNEI. The ends were cut back, 7 bases at V and 4 bases at J, with 13 bases in the middle. CDR3 nucleotide sequence: TGTGCCAGCATCATCGGACAGACCTATGGCTACACCTTC. Protein product: CASIIGQTYGYTF.

The V gene is TRBV7-9, the J gene TRBJ1-5; D is unresolved. Germline V gene lookup returns CDR1 SEHNR and CDR2 FQNEAQ (reference sequence). V lost 2 bases and J 2 bases, leaving 7 bases between the germline ends. The CDR3 loop spans 14 amino acids. The CDR3, as DNA: TGTGCCAGCAGCTTAAGCATGGGCAATCAGCCCCAGCATTTT. The encoded protein is CASSLSMGNQPQHF.

The chain combines TRBV5-5 with TRBJ1-5; D remains ambiguous. The CDR3 runs to 16 residues. Trimming left V 4 bases short and J 3 bases short, with 17 bases between. The germline V gene encodes CDR1 SGHKS and CDR2 YYEKEE (reference sequence). The CDR3 protein is CASSPVETVLNQPQHF. The DNA of the CDR3 is TGTGCCAGCAGCCCTGTTGAGACCGTCCTCAATCAGCCCCAGCATTTT.

This chain connects TRBV29-1 to TRBJ1-5; D may be TRBD1 (5 bases). V gave up 6 bases and J gave up 11 bases, with 20 bases separating them. The CDR3 is 13 amino acids. Germline-derived CDR1 and CDR2 are SQVTM and ANQGSEA. CDR3 DNA sequence: TGCAGCGTCACCGACAGCGGTAGCTTGGCCCAGCATTTT. This encodes CSVTDSGSLAQHF.

The chain carries TRBV18 and TRBJ2-2; tentative D call: TRBD1 (6 bases). The CDR3 covers 15 residues. The V end lost 5 bases, the J end lost 4 bases, and 14 bases lay between the germline ends. Germline V gene data show CDR1 as KGHSH and CDR2 as LQKENI. CDR3 in amino acids: CASSVGQTTTGELFF. DNA for the CDR3: TGTGCCAGCTCAGTAGGACAGACAACCACCGGGGAGCTGTTTTTT. The variable domain in full, with the rest retrieved from reference TRBV18 and TRBJ2-2, is NAGVMQNPRHLVRRRGQEARLRCSPMKGHSHVYWYRQLPEEGLKFMVYLQKENIIDESGMPKERFSAEFPKEGPSILRIQQVVRGDSAAYFCASSVGQTTTGELFFGEGSRLTVL.

With regard to this clone: The same CDR3 can be traced to other DNA sequences in this sample. This chain links TRBV11-2 with TRBJ2-2; D gene uncertain. Germline CDR1 reads SGHAT; CDR2 reads FQNNGV. The CDR3 sequence is 12 residues long. V gave up 1 base and J gave up 8 bases, with 5 bases separating them. CDR3 in amino acids: CASSLVPGELFF. The CDR3 region has the DNA TGTGCCAGCAGCTTAGTTCCTGGGGAGCTGTTTTTT.

The rearrangement links TRBV11-2 to TRBJ2-7, with D possibly TRBD1 on 5 matching bases. V was shortened by 5 bases and J by 2 bases, with 10 bases between the two germline ends. This CDR3 is 13 amino acids long. Per germline, CDR1 SGHAT and CDR2 FQNNGV. CDR3 loop: CASSRDSPYEQYF. Here the CDR3 DNA reads TGTGCCAGCAGCCGCGACAGCCCCTACGAGCAGTACTTC. Variable domain in full (rest from reference TRBV11-2 and TRBJ2-7): EAGVAQSPRYKIIEKRQSVAFWCNPISGHATLYWYQQILGQGPKLLIQFQNNGVVDDSQLPKDRFSAERLKGVDSTLKIQPAKLEDSAVYLCASSRDSPYEQYFGPGTRLTVT.

The chain links TRBV5-1 to TRBJ1-1; tentatively, D is TRBD1 (5 bases). This CDR3 spans 17 amino acids. Between the trimmed V and J ends, which lost 3 bases and 0 bases, there was a span of 18 bases. The germline gives CDR1 SGHRS, CDR2 YFSETQ. The DNA for the CDR3 is TGCGCCAGCAGCTCCTACAGGTTCTCCCGGGTGAACACTGAAGCTTTCTTT. Amino acids: CASSSYRFSRVNTEAFF.

The chain couples TRBV11-1 to TRBJ2-7; D not resolved. The V gene lost 1 base and the J gene lost 4 bases, with 11 bases spanning the gap. The CDR3 covers 14 residues. Looked up from germline, CDR1 is SGHAT and CDR2 is FQDESV (reference sequence). The chain's CDR3 is CASSLGGRDYEQYF. Here the CDR3 DNA reads TGTGCCAGCAGCTTAGGAGGAAGGGATTACGAGCAGTACTTC.

This chain joins TRBV7-6 and TRBJ2-3; D could derive from TRBD1 or TRBD2 (5 bases each). Germline V gene sequence: CDR1 SGHVS, CDR2 FNYEAQ. This CDR3 region has 12 residues. Deletions cut 1 base from V and 13 bases from J, with 12 bases between. The chain's CDR3 is CASSLGGDAEYF. CDR3 DNA: TGTGCCAGCAGCTTAGGAGGGGACGCCGAGTATTTT. Complete variable domain (other parts from reference TRBV7-6 and TRBJ2-3): GAGVSQSPRYKVTKRGQDVALRCDPISGHVSLYWYRQALGQGPEFLTYFNYEAQQDKSGLPNDRFSAERPEGSISTLTIQRTEQRDSAMYRCASSLGGDAEYFGPGTRLTVL.